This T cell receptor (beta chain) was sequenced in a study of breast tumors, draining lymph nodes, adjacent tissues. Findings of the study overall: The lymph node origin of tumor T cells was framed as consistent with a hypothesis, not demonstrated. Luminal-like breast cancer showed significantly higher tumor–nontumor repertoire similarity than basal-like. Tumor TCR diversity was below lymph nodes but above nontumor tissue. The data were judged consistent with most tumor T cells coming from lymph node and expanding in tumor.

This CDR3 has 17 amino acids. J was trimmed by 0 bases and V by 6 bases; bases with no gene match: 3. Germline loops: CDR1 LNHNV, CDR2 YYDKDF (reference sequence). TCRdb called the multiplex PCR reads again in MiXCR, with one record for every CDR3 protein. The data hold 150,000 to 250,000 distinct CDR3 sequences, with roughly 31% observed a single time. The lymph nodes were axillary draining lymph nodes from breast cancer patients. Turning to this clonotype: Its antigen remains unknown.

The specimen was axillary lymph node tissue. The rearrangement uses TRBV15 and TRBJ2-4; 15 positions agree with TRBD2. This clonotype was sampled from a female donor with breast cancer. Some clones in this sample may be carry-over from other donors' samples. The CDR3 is CATRGLAGGLAKNIQYF. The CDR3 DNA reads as TGTGCCACCAGGGGACTAGCGGGAGGCTTAGCCAAAAACATTCAGTACTTC.